Listed here is a single T cell receptor beta chain. Its antigen is undetermined. Sequenced by immunoSEQ multiplex PCR; TCRdb stores in-frame clones only, minus some. The sample holds about 48,000 clones, 70% to 85% seen once. CDR1 and CDR2 (germline): LGHNA, YNFKEQ. The CDR3 runs to 15 residues. Between the trimmed V and J ends, which lost 0 bases and 8 bases, there was a span of 13 bases. Time point of the sample: week 35, safety follow-up. In the vaccine, a single dose held 300 ug of the mutant IDH1 20-mer peptide, along with topical imiquimod. This sample is part of a study of a mutant IDH1 vaccine in newly diagnosed glioma. Study summary: There were 62.5% males and roughly 38% females among treated patients, whose mean age was approximately 40 years.

Material: PBMCs, obtained from a glioma patient whose treatment included an IDH1 peptide vaccine. V and J are TRBV4-2 and TRBJ1-4, with D perhaps matching TRBD1 (5 bases). This receptor was identified in a man aged 35-49 years with glioma. As DNA, the CDR3 is TGTGCCAGCAGCCAAGAGGGACTCGGACGGGAAAAACTGTTTTTT. Translated, it gives CASSQEGLGREKLFF.